Listed below are T cell receptor beta chains from one sample, sequenced in a study of blood T cell repertoires in COVID-19. Clones were read by immunoSEQ multiplex PCR, and TCRdb kept only the in-frame ones, dropping some. The table has about 250,000 clones, around 83% seen once; the top ten hold roughly 9.4%. What was sequenced was peripheral blood. All receptors derive from a man aged 40-49 years with active or convalescent COVID-19. Each CDR3 is given with its conserved first and last residue. The order of the fields is D gene, J gene, CDR3 length, V gene, clone size, CDR3 DNA, CDR3 protein. D genes are given only for firm matches. A row's size may be missing; if present it is once, few, many or a size class.

. | TRBJ2-3 | 15 | TRBV11-2 | . | TGTGCCAGCAGCTTAGCTCTTCTCGTCGCAGATACGCAGTATTTT | CASSLALLVADTQYF
TRBD1 | TRBJ1-2 | 13 | TRBV4-3 | . | TGCGCCAGCAGCCCCAACAGGGGATACGGCTACACCTTC | CASSPNRGYGYTF
. | TRBJ1-1 | 13 | TRBV6-6 | . | TGTGCCAGCAGTTCCCCACGGGGGTTCCGAGCTTTCTTT | CASSSPRGFRAFF
. | TRBJ2-5 | 14 | TRBV24-1 | . | TGTGCCACCAGTGACCGAGGATCGGCGGAGACCCAGTACTTC | CATSDRGSAETQYF
TRBD1 | TRBJ2-2 | 16 | TRBV27 | . | TGTGCCAGCAGTTTATCGGGACAGGGGAACACCGGGGAGCTGTTTTTT | CASSLSGQGNTGELFF
. | TRBJ1-6 | 12 | TRBV12-3/TRBV12-4 | . | TGTGCCAGCAGCTCAGGGGTTTGGACCCTCCACTTT | CASSSGVWTLHF
TRBD2 | TRBJ2-7 | 14 | TRBV2 | . | TGTGCCAGCAAACAAGAAGCGGGAGTTAAGGAGCAGTACTTC | CASKQEAGVKEQYF
. | TRBJ1-2 | 13 | TRBV5-4 | once | TGTGCCAGCAGCTTGGACGGGGTATCTGGCTACACCTTC | CASSLDGVSGYTF
TRBD2 | TRBJ2-1 | 15 | TRBV7-8 | . | TGTGCCAGCAGCTTAGTTGGGACGGGGGGGTCTCCGCAGTTCTTC | CASSLVGTGGSPQFF
TRBD2 | TRBJ2-2 | 15 | TRBV10-3 | . | TGTGCCATCAGGGGAGCGGGAGCTCGGACCGGGGAGCTGTTTTTT | CAIRGAGARTGELFF
TRBD2 | TRBJ2-7 | 16 | TRBV5-4 | . | TGTGCCAGCAGCCCGGGGGGAGCGGCGGAGTCCTACGAGCAGTACTTC | CASSPGGAAESYEQYF
TRBD1 | TRBJ1-6 | 14 | TRBV15 | . | TGTGCCACCAGGACAGGGGTTGGAAATTCACCCCTCCACTTT | CATRTGVGNSPLHF
. | TRBJ1-1 | 15 | TRBV27 | . | TGTGCCAGCAGTTTACGTACCCCGGGGAACACTGAAGCTTTCTTT | CASSLRTPGNTEAFF
. | TRBJ2-5 | 14 | TRBV10-3 | . | TGTGCCATCAGTGACAACAAAATCCAAGAGACCCAGTACTTC | CAISDNKIQETQYF
TRBD1 | TRBJ1-6 | 14 | TRBV6-6 | . | TGTGCCAGCAGTTTGACAGGGGATAATTCACCCCTCCACTTT | CASSLTGDNSPLHF
. | TRBJ1-2 | 15 | TRBV7-2 | few | TGTGCCAGCAGCTCCCAGGGGACGTCGAGGAATGGCTACACCTTC | CASSSQGTSRNGYTF
TRBD2 | TRBJ2-7 | 14 | TRBV11-1 | . | TGTGCCAGCAGTACGACTAGCGGGTCCTACGAGCAGTACTTC | CASSTTSGSYEQYF
TRBD1 | TRBJ1-1 | 14 | TRBV5-1 | . | TGCGCCAGCACCCGGACAGGGGGATACGATGAAGCTTTCTTT | CASTRTGGYDEAFF
. | TRBJ2-3 | 13 | TRBV2 | . | TGTGCCAGCAGTCGTGGTAGCGAGCGTACGCAGTATTTT | CASSRGSERTQYF
. | TRBJ2-1 | 13 | TRBV7-3 | once | TGTGCCAGCAGCAGTGAGGAGTTCGGTGAGCAGTTCTTC | CASSSEEFGEQFF
. | TRBJ1-6 | 15 | TRBV7-8 | few | TGTGCCAGCAGCCCCAGCGGGGCCGTTTATTCACCCCTCCACTTT | CASSPSGAVYSPLHF
. | TRBJ1-3 | 15 | TRBV7-9 | . | TGTGCCAGCAGCTTGGGGGCGAGCTCTGGAAACACCATATATTTT | CASSLGASSGNTIYF
. | TRBJ2-2 | 14 | TRBV5-1 | few | TGCGCCAGCAGCCCAGGGGCGGACACCGGGGAGCTGTTTTTT | CASSPGADTGELFF
TRBD1 | TRBJ2-1 | 14 | TRBV2 | . | TGTGCCAGCACTCTCAGGGGGACCTACAATGAGCAGTTCTTC | CASTLRGTYNEQFF
TRBD2 | TRBJ2-3 | 19 | TRBV5-1 | . | TGCGCCAGCAGCCCCCGGGGACTAGCGGGGGGTCCTAGCACAGATACGCAGTATTTT | CASSPRGLAGGPSTDTQYF
TRBD2 | TRBJ2-3 | 15 | TRBV7-9 | few | TGTGCCAGCAGCTCTAGCGGGGGGGCGACAGATACGCAGTATTTT | CASSSSGGATDTQYF
. | TRBJ2-1 | 14 | TRBV18 | . | TGTGCCAGCTCACTGGACTACCTCGACAATGAGCAGTTCTTC | CASSLDYLDNEQFF
. | TRBJ1-5 | 15 | TRBV7-9 | . | TGTGCCAGCAGCTTCGGGGGGACGAGCAATCAGCCCCAGCATTTT | CASSFGGTSNQPQHF